The next 14 T cell receptor beta chains were all read from a single sample in a study of CXCR3-negative and CXCR3-positive naive CD8 T cells. Preparation of TRB cDNA libraries relied on 5' RACE carrying UMI labels. TCRdb re-called the 5' RACE reads and shows each CDR3 protein once, DNA omitted. Its clone listing holds approximately 56,000 distinct CDR3 sequences. Sequencing used naive CXCR3- CD8+ T cells from blood. Documented subset: CD45RO-CCR7+CD27+CD95- naive CD8+ T cells lacking CXCR3 (TNR3-). The receptor set was obtained from a human donor in good health. Some clones in this sample may be carry-over from other donors' samples.

This chain links TRBV10-3 with TRBJ2-6; lacking DNA, the TRBD1 call made by TCRdb goes unchecked. CDR3 length: 18 residues. Per germline, CDR1 ENHRY and CDR2 SYGVKD. The CDR3 region is CAISEIEVRGSGANVLTF.

The rearrangement uses TRBV11-3 and TRBJ2-1; with no DNA, the TCRdb D assignment of TRBD1 cannot be verified. This CDR3 spans 15 amino acids. CDR1 is SGHNT, CDR2 YENEEA, per germline. CDR3 amino acids: CASSSRQSTMNGQFF.

This chain links TRBV30 with TRBJ2-1; TCRdb proposes TRBD2, but this gene call is untestable without DNA. CDR3 length equals 14 residues. Per germline, CDR1 GTSNPN and CDR2 SVGIG (reference sequence). CDR3 sequence: CAWSWTSGNNEQFF.

This rearrangement joins TRBV4-3 to TRBJ1-6. The germline V gene has CDR1 LGHNA and CDR2 YSLEER. The CDR3 consists of 19 residues. The CDR3 spells CASSQVLDSPSSYNSPLHF.

V is TRBV11-2 and J is TRBJ2-3; there is no DNA to check the TCRdb D call of TRBD2. The CDR3 is 14 residues long. CDR1 SGHAT and CDR2 FQNNGV come from the germline V gene. The CDR3 sequence: CASSLRPIGDTQYF.

This chain links TRBV3-1 with TRBJ2-2; TCRdb lists TRBD2, though no DNA is available to test this call. The CDR3 is 19 residues long. Germline V gene data show CDR1 as LGHDT and CDR2 as YNNKEL (reference sequence). The CDR3 region is CASSQDGPSVGFRGGELFF.

The rearrangement uses TRBV6-2 or TRBV6-3 and TRBJ1-5; TCRdb's D call, TRBD1, is unchecked because there is no DNA. This CDR3 comprises 17 residues. CDR1 is MNHEY and CDR2 is SVGEGT in the germline V gene. The CDR3 spells CASSTGTGTYSNQPQHF.

V is TRBV28 and J is TRBJ2-7; TCRdb calls TRBD1, which cannot be checked without DNA. Germline V gives CDR1 MDHEN, CDR2 SYDVKM. This CDR3 comprises 16 residues. The CDR3 loop reads CASSHLDRGSLYEQYF. Supplemented by reference TRBV28 and TRBJ2-7, the full variable domain reads DVKVTQSSRYLVKRTGEKVFLECVQDMDHENMFWYRQDPGLGLRLIYFSYDVKMKEKGDIPEGYSVSREKKERFSLILESASTNQTSMYLCASSHLDRGSLYEQYFGPGTRLTVT.

The chain links TRBV6-5 to TRBJ2-2; checking the TCRdb D call of TRBD1 is not possible without DNA. The CDR3 runs to 16 residues. The germline gives CDR1 MNHEY, CDR2 SVGAGI. CDR3: CASSYEDRGNTGELFF.

The J gene is TRBJ1-6, the V gene TRBV29-1. The CDR3 sequence is 13 residues long. CDR1 is SQVTM and CDR2 is ANQGSEA in the germline V gene. The CDR3 loop is CSVVGDHNSPLHF. Complete variable domain (other parts from reference TRBV29-1 and TRBJ1-6): SAVISQKPSRDICQRGTSLTIQCQVDSQVTMMFWYRQQPGQSLTLIATANQGSEATYESGFVIDKFPISRPNLTFSTLTVSNMSPEDSSIYLCSVVGDHNSPLHFGNGTRLTVT.

The V gene is TRBV25-1, the J gene TRBJ1-1; there is no DNA to check the TCRdb D call of TRBD1. The germline V gene encodes CDR1 MGHDK and CDR2 SYGVNS. The CDR3 has 11 amino acids. CDR3 amino acids: CASGQGNEAFF.

This chain connects TRBV12-3 or TRBV12-4 to TRBJ1-1; the D call from TCRdb, TRBD1, cannot be confirmed without DNA. This CDR3 is built from 14 residues. The CDR3 sequence: CASSTGHSNTEAFF.

The chain uses TRBV12-3 or TRBV12-4 and TRBJ1-1. The CDR3 sequence is 14 residues long. The CDR3 protein is CASSLDARGTEAFF.

The chain carries TRBV6-2 or TRBV6-3 and TRBJ1-6. From germline, CDR1 is MNHEY and CDR2 SVGEGT. This CDR3 contains 11 residues. The CDR3 protein is CASSYGSPLHF.